A selection of T cell receptor beta chains follows, all from one sample in a study of T cell responses to AZD1222 COVID-19 vaccine. The protocol was immunoSEQ multiplex PCR, while the TCRdb copy is restricted to in-frame clones and leaves out a portion. The sample has 150,000 to 200,000 clones, 85% to 95% seen once. The sequencing here drew on peripheral blood, taken 28 days after the second AZD1222 dose. These receptor sequences come from an adult who received the AZD1222 COVID-19 vaccine. The CDR3 runs from the conserved cysteine through the conserved F or W.

TRBV12-3/TRBV12-4,CASSLVWQPQHF
TRBV20-1,CSASEGETQYF
TRBV5-1,CASSLSDSGANVLTF
TRBV11-2,CASSLDRWGGEVTGELFF
TRBV9,CASSGGGTTTEAFF
TRBV4-3,CASSQEGMRIGGYTF
TRBV9,CASSARQGGETFF
TRBV12-5,CASGLGPSSGNTIYF
TRBV2,CASSEGHGGFSNQPQHF
TRBV2,CASSAGTGSADTQYF
TRBV3-1/TRBV3-2,CASSVSSGGGAYEQYF
TRBV7-9,CASSLAYGTTSEQYF
TRBV27,CASSPKTGNSPLHF
TRBV10-3,CATRQGSETEAFF
TRBV28,CASSLFIEDTQYF
TRBV5-4,CASSLISYEQYF
TRBV5-4,CASSKLAGGISYNEQFF
TRBV9,CASSLSGSRGNEQFF
TRBV21-1,CASSGLAGGSYNEQFF
TRBV7-9,CASSFSWDDDGNTGELFF
TRBV9,CASSKGQGDDTEAFF
TRBV6-6,CASSYMPQADTQYF
TRBV4-3,CASSQALRFRNSPLHF
TRBV9,CASSVADNEQFF
TRBV14,CASSHQAGTYSGANVLTF
TRBV14,CASSQVSGWYSPLHF
TRBV2,CASSQQETPGANVLTF
TRBV12-2,CASRLGMRFYEQYF
TRBV2,CASSARKTGELFF
TRBV5-1,CASSLVPLLAGVAGELFF
TRBV11-2,CASSRDRVYNEQFF
TRBV14,CASSQDFGGVYGYTF
TRBV23-1,CASSQPKLGGGIRGADTQYF
TRBV24-1,CATSDGVDSPLHF
TRBV28,CASSLGGINQPQHF
TRBV7-9,CASSSDGSSYNSPLHF
TRBV6-6,CASSPSMRANSRAGANVLTF
TRBV24-1,CATSDLGQGSYNEQFF
TRBV11-2,CASSDSYEQYF
TRBV4-1,CASSQEGSRNSPLHF
TRBV3-1/TRBV3-2,CASSQDNGAYNEQFF
TRBV5-1,CASSFGGTGELFF
TRBV6-5,CASSYSLSDTEAFF
TRBV6-4,CASSDRSSGGNEQFF
TRBV6-2/TRBV6-3,CASSPPDERLAGWEGQFF
TRBV9,CASSGGQGAPNSALHF
TRBV6-5,CASSYPGQGAEQYF
TRBV12-3/TRBV12-4,CASSPDRASEAFF
TRBV2,CASSELLGDTEAFF
TRBV7-3,CASSPTGGIGHGELFF
TRBV28,CASSDRTSIYGYTF
TRBV27,CASSLAEGVYNEQFF
TRBV10-3,CAIRESGGSYEQYF
TRBV9,CASSATGESDTEAFF
TRBV5-1,CASRTGSGNTIYF
TRBV6-6,CASSYPPQGGEQYF
TRBV28,CASSFLAGANTGELFF